Presented here are 7 T cell receptor beta chains from one specimen sequenced in a study of T cell responses to AZD1222 COVID-19 vaccine. Assay used: immunoSEQ multiplex PCR; TCRdb lists only in-frame clones, some missing. The table includes tens of thousands of clones, approximately 90% detected once. The specimen was peripheral blood, collected 28 days after the second AZD1222 dose. The receptors were sampled from an adult who received the AZD1222 COVID-19 vaccine.

The V call is TRBV2, the J call TRBJ1-4; 10 bases map to TRBD1. Per germline, CDR1 SNHLY and CDR2 FYNNEI. V trimming: 6 bases; J trimming: 3 bases; junction bases outside the gene matches: 4. The CDR3 has 15 amino acids. The CDR3 nucleotides read TGTGCCAGCAGCGGGACAGGGGTGGCTAATGAAAAACTGTTTTTT. Its protein is CASSGTGVANEKLFF.

The J gene is TRBJ1-2, the V gene TRBV29-1, with TRBD1 matching 10 bases. With V trimmed by 0 bases and J by 8 bases, 6 bases remained unmatched. Per the germline V gene, CDR1 is SQVTM and CDR2 is ANQGSEA. The CDR3 loop spans 14 amino acids. The CDR3 sequence: CSVEDERTGGGYTF. CDR3 nucleotides: TGCAGCGTTGAAGACGAAAGGACAGGGGGAGGCTACACCTTC.

This chain links TRBV5-1 with TRBJ2-4; possibly TRBD1 for D (6 bases). Germline CDR1 reads SGHRS; CDR2 reads YFSETQ. The CDR3 consists of 14 residues. Trimming stripped 6 bases from V and 7 bases from J, with 17 bases between. As DNA, the CDR3 is TGCGCCAGCAAACTACAGGGTAGAGAGAACATTCAGTACTTC. Protein product: CASKLQGRENIQYF.

This sequence joins TRBV28 and TRBJ1-5; D is unclear. Germline V gives CDR1 MDHEN, CDR2 SYDVKM. CDR3 length: 15 residues. Trimming left V 7 bases short and J 5 bases short, with 18 bases between. The CDR3 sequence is CASTRPALGDQPQHF. CDR3 in DNA: TGTGCCAGCACTCGTCCGGCCCTAGGAGATCAGCCCCAGCATTTT.

The chain combines TRBV24-1 with TRBJ2-1; TRBD2 aligns across 15 bases. V trimming: 3 bases; J trimming: 4 bases; junction bases outside the gene matches: 18. The CDR3 contains 22 residues. Looked up from germline, CDR1 is KGHDR and CDR2 is SFDVKD. The CDR3: CATSDHRGLAGGGPQGYNEQFF. The CDR3 coding sequence is TGTGCCACCAGTGATCACAGGGGACTAGCGGGAGGAGGCCCACAGGGATACAATGAGCAGTTCTTC.

This clone appeared once. This rearrangement joins TRBV24-1 to TRBJ2-5; 10 nucleotides match TRBD1. From germline, CDR1 is KGHDR and CDR2 SFDVKD. CDR3 length: 16 residues. V was clipped by 4 bases and J by 0 bases; unmatched bases: 4. This CDR3 reads CATSDPDRGYQETQYF. The CDR3, as DNA: TGTGCCACCAGTGACCCGGACAGGGGGTACCAAGAGACCCAGTACTTC.

The V call is TRBV6-5, the J call TRBJ2-2, with TRBD2 as a possible D gene (6 bases). V shed 7 bases and J shed 5 bases, with 17 bases lying between them. This CDR3 is 15 amino acids long. Germline assignment: CDR1 MNHEY and CDR2 SVGAGI. CDR3 loop: CASKAREVRTGELFF. CDR3 nucleotide sequence: TGTGCCAGCAAGGCCAGGGAGGTCCGGACCGGGGAGCTGTTTTTT.